This T cell receptor (beta chain) was profiled in a study of PD-L1 blockade in urothelial cancer. J was trimmed by 5 bases and V by 6 bases; bases with no gene match: 9. Looked up from germline, CDR1 is KGHSH and CDR2 is LQKENI. This CDR3 contains 15 residues. In each PCR, synthetic TCR analog templates were spiked in. The protocol was immunoSEQ multiplex PCR, while the TCRdb copy is restricted to in-frame clones and leaves out a portion. Among 45,000 to 50,000 clones, 70% to 90% were seen once, and the ten largest hold almost 4%. Every patient provided from 1 to 8 samples, collected pretreatment and on-treatment.

This TCR derives from an elderly man with urothelial cancer. This chain links TRBV18 with TRBJ2-7; 11 bases match TRBD2. The specimen comprised PBMCs, sampled around atezolizumab (anti-PD-L1) treatment. The CDR3 DNA is TGTGCCAGCTCCTTACTAGCGGGAGAAGGCCACGAGCAGTACTTC. Protein product: CASSLLAGEGHEQYF. Looking up the rest from reference TRBV18 and TRBJ2-7 gives the full variable domain: NAGVMQNPRHLVRRRGQEARLRCSPMKGHSHVYWYRQLPEEGLKFMVYLQKENIIDESGMPKERFSAEFPKEGPSILRIQQVVRGDSAAYFCASSLLAGEGHEQYFGPGTRLTVT.